The 11 T cell receptor beta chains listed next were all sequenced from one sample in a study of T cell responses to AZD1222 COVID-19 vaccine. The method was immunoSEQ multiplex PCR; TCRdb's version includes in-frame clones alone and lacks a portion of them. Of around 180,000 clones listed, over 75% are singletons. Sample: peripheral blood, taken on day 0 of AZD1222 vaccination. The receptor set was obtained from an adult in good health.

The chain joins TRBV12-5 to TRBJ2-7; perhaps TRBD2 as D (5 bases). The CDR3 is 16 residues long. Germline CDR1 is LGHNT and CDR2 is FRNRAP. Trimming left V 0 bases short and J 0 bases short, with 12 bases between. This chain's CDR3 is CASGLVLGEPSYEQYF. CDR3 in DNA: TGTGCTAGTGGTTTGGTACTCGGGGAACCCTCCTACGAGCAGTACTTC.

This chain connects TRBV5-6 to TRBJ2-5, with 8 nucleotides matching TRBD2. With V trimmed by 4 bases and J by 5 bases, 7 bases remained unmatched. The CDR3 spans 14 residues. Germline CDR1 is SGHDT and CDR2 is YYEEEE. The CDR3: CASSRKGGGETQYF. The DNA for the CDR3 is TGTGCCAGCAGCCGGAAAGGCGGGGGGGAGACCCAGTACTTC.

This chain uses TRBV27 with TRBJ2-1; the D is unclear. Trimming pared 2 bases from V and 4 bases from J, leaving 12 bases between. This CDR3 is 15 amino acids long. CDR1 and CDR2 (germline): MNHEY, SMNVEV (reference sequence). The DNA of the CDR3 is TGTGCCAGCAGTTTAACCCCGTTTGATTACAATGAGCAGTTCTTC. This sequence encodes CASSLTPFDYNEQFF.

The J gene is TRBJ1-1, the V gene TRBV27; D might be TRBD1 (5 bases). Trimming removed 5 bases from V and 0 bases from J, with 16 bases in between. The germline gives CDR1 MNHEY, CDR2 SMNVEV (reference sequence). The CDR3 covers 16 residues. This CDR3 reads CASSPPPQGMNTEAFF. The CDR3 bases are TGTGCCAGCAGTCCGCCCCCCCAGGGAATGAACACTGAAGCTTTCTTT.

The J gene is TRBJ2-7, the V gene TRBV11-2; 8 bases fit TRBD2. Germline values: CDR1 SGHAT, CDR2 FQNNGV. V lost 0 bases, J lost 6 bases, and 13 bases stayed unmatched. This CDR3 comprises 17 residues. DNA of the CDR3: TGTGCCAGCAGCTTAGACCCCGGGGGGGCCTATAAGCTCGAGCAGTACTTC. This encodes CASSLDPGGAYKLEQYF. Combining the CDR3 with reference TRBV11-2 and TRBJ2-7 gives the whole variable domain EAGVAQSPRYKIIEKRQSVAFWCNPISGHATLYWYQQILGQGPKLLIQFQNNGVVDDSQLPKDRFSAERLKGVDSTLKIQPAKLEDSAVYLCASSLDPGGAYKLEQYFGPGTRLTVT.

V and J are TRBV19 and TRBJ1-4; tentative D call: TRBD1 (6 bases). The CDR3 has 16 amino acids. With 4 bases removed from V and 5 bases from J, the gap between germline ends came to 17 bases. The germline V gene encodes CDR1 LNHDA and CDR2 SQIVND (reference sequence). The CDR3, as DNA: TGTGCCAGTAGTAAAAGGGGGGGGACCTCCAATGAAAAACTGTTTTTT. It is translated as CASSKRGGTSNEKLFF.

The chain joins TRBV12-3 or TRBV12-4 to TRBJ1-1; D unresolved. Trimming took off 8 bases at V and 1 base at J, with 8 bases between the two ends. The CDR3 extends over 12 amino acids. In DNA, the CDR3 is TGTGCCAGCCAGAGACAGAACACTGAAGCTTTCTTT. Protein sequence: CASQRQNTEAFF.

CDR3 loop: CASSYTGTRHTQYF. The DNA for the CDR3 is TGTGCCAGCAGTTACACGGGCACACGGCATACGCAGTATTTT. V is TRBV6-5 and J is TRBJ2-3, with unresolved D. This CDR3 contains 14 residues. The germline V gene has CDR1 MNHEY and CDR2 SVGAGI. V lost 2 bases and J 7 bases, leaving 13 bases between the germline ends.

The chain is built from TRBV7-2 and TRBJ1-4; TRBD1 is a possible D gene (6 bases). Trimming removed 4 bases from V and 0 bases from J, with 12 bases in between. This CDR3 is 16 amino acids long. CDR1 is SGHTA and CDR2 is FQGNSA in the germline V gene. The CDR3 here is CASSSMRGTTNEKLFF. As DNA, the CDR3 is TGTGCCAGCAGCTCCATGAGGGGGACAACTAATGAAAAACTGTTTTTT.

The J gene is TRBJ1-6, the V gene TRBV6-1; D perhaps matches TRBD1 (6 bases). This CDR3 region has 16 residues. CDR1 and CDR2 (germline): MNHNS, SASEGT. V shed 0 bases and J shed 9 bases, with 15 bases lying between them. The CDR3 reads CASSEARNRESSPLHF. In nucleotides, the CDR3 is TGTGCCAGCAGTGAAGCGCGGAACAGGGAGAGTTCACCCCTCCACTTT.

The gene calls are TRBV6-2 or TRBV6-3 and TRBJ2-7; D is unclear. This CDR3 has 13 amino acids. CDR1 is MNHEY and CDR2 is SVGEGT in the germline V gene. V gave up 5 bases and J gave up 2 bases, with 10 bases separating them. The CDR3 DNA is TGTGCCAGCAGTCAAACAGTAACCTACGAGCAGTACTTC. This gives the protein CASSQTVTYEQYF.